This passage covers 27 T cell receptor beta chains from one sample sequenced in a study of beta chain features in type 1 diabetes. Their specific antigens are unknown. Study-wide points: Moderately but significantly shorter TCRB CDR3s were found in Type 1 diabetes patients in all four CD4+ subsets.

Expressed TCRB transcripts were sequenced because the isolated RNA had all been reverse transcribed beforehand. Repertoires were generated with immunoSEQ multiplex PCR, while TCRdb's copy carries only in-frame clones and drops some. The table shows about 120,000 clones, with 15% to 20% occurring only once. The specimen sequenced was central memory CD4+ T cells from blood. The receptors derive from a man aged 18 to 35 with type 1 diabetes.

The V call is TRBV10-3, the J call TRBJ2-5; D remains unclear. With 7 bases removed from V and 5 bases from J, the gap between germline ends came to 17 bases. There are 14 residues in the CDR3. Looked up from germline, CDR1 is ENHRY and CDR2 is SYGVKD. The CDR3 loop is CAITTGPGGETQYF. As DNA, the CDR3 is TGTGCCATCACCACGGGCCCCGGTGGTGAGACCCAGTACTTC.

The table lists this clone with many counts. The chain is built from TRBV2 and TRBJ2-5; no clear D. The V gene lost 5 bases and the J gene lost 5 bases, with 12 bases spanning the gap. Germline-derived CDR1 and CDR2 are SNHLY and FYNNEI. The CDR3 consists of 13 residues. CDR3 bases: TGTGCCAGCAGTTTTCGACCTCCGGAGACCCAGTACTTC. Translated: CASSFRPPETQYF.

The V call is TRBV7-3, the J call TRBJ2-1, with TRBD1 as a possible D gene (6 bases). Trimming pared 2 bases from V and 6 bases from J, leaving 20 bases between. CDR3 length: 17 amino acids. Looked up from germline, CDR1 is SGHTA and CDR2 is FQGTGA. In DNA form, the CDR3 reads TGTGCCAGCAGCTTATCTCAGGGCAGGGGATTTGGCAATGAGCAGTTCTTC. This translates into CASSLSQGRGFGNEQFF.

This clone was detected a few times. CDR3 coding DNA: TGTGCCAGCAGTTACGACAGGGGGCCAGATACGCAGTATTTT. It yields the protein CASSYDRGPDTQYF. This sequence joins TRBV6-5 and TRBJ2-3, with 10 bases matching TRBD1. Germline lookup yields CDR1 MNHEY and CDR2 SVGAGI. Trimming took 2 bases from V and 4 from J; bases not matched to a gene: 0. The CDR3 length is 14 residues.

The chain recombines TRBV5-6 with TRBJ1-1; no reliable D call. CDR1 SGHDT and CDR2 YYEEEE come from the germline V gene. CDR3 size: 14 residues. The ends were cut back, 1 base at V and 1 base at J, with 8 bases in the middle. The CDR3 protein is CASSLWAGNTEAFF. The CDR3 region has the DNA TGTGCCAGCAGCTTGTGGGCGGGGAACACTGAAGCTTTCTTT.

Of note for this clone: A clone one base away is much larger, so this may be a read error. The chain combines TRBV9 with TRBJ2-5; TRBD2 agrees at 7 bases. The CDR3 consists of 15 residues. Germline values: CDR1 SGDLS, CDR2 YYNGEE. V dropped 3 bases and J dropped 3; count of bases not matched to a gene: 8. The CDR3 bases are TGTGCCAGCAGCGGAGACCGGGGGGATGAAGAGACCCAGTACTTC. Its protein product is CASSGDRGDEETQYF.

The V call is TRBV6-5, the J call TRBJ2-1, with 8 bases lining up with TRBD2. The length of the CDR3 is 15 residues. The J segment lost 5 bases and the V segment lost 5 bases, leaving 8 bases of the junction unmatched. The germline gives CDR1 MNHEY, CDR2 SVGAGI. CDR3 coding DNA: TGTGCCAGCAGTGTGCCGGGACTAGGGAACAATGAGCAGTTCTTC. Translating gives CASSVPGLGNNEQFF.

This clone was counted at least ten times. This chain uses TRBV15 with TRBJ2-4; D remains ambiguous. V was cut by 0 bases and J by 0 bases, with 3 bases left in between. CDR1 and CDR2 (germline): LNHNV, YYDKDF (reference sequence). The CDR3 runs to 14 residues. CDR3 in amino acids: CATSRDLAKNIQYF. Written as DNA, the CDR3 is TGTGCCACCAGCAGAGACCTAGCCAAAAACATTCAGTACTTC.

V gene TRBV1 combines with J gene TRBJ2-3. TRBV1 is labeled a pseudogene. CDR3 size: 17 residues. CDR3 sequence: CTSSRATTPFSTDTQYF. The DNA for the CDR3 is TGCACCAGCAGCCGCGCGACCACGCCGTTTAGCACAGATACGCAGTATTTT.

This clone was observed a handful of times. This chain joins TRBV9 and TRBJ1-1; 10 bases agree with TRBD1. The CDR3 spans 16 residues. Germline CDR1 and CDR2: SGDLS and YYNGEE. Germline trimming cut 2 bases from V and 6 bases from J; bases unmatched to any gene: 10. The CDR3, as DNA: TGTGCCAGCAGCGTCGATCCGGGACAGGGGCCCCCTGAAGCTTTCTTT. This sequence encodes CASSVDPGQGPPEAFF.

The rearrangement links TRBV9 to TRBJ2-7, with a tentative D call TRBD1 (5 bases). Deletions cut 2 bases from V and 7 bases from J, with 13 bases between. The CDR3 is 13 amino acids. Germline CDR1 SGDLS, CDR2 YYNGEE. This CDR3 is CASSVDLRQEQYF. As DNA, the CDR3 is TGTGCCAGCAGCGTGGATTTAAGACAGGAGCAGTACTTC.

V gene TRBV14 combines with J gene TRBJ2-5; D ambiguous. This CDR3 comprises 13 residues. The V gene lost 0 bases and the J gene lost 9 bases, with 11 bases spanning the gap. Germline assignment: CDR1 SGHDN and CDR2 FVKESK. The CDR3 coding sequence is TGTGCCAGCAGCCAAGACCCCTCATCGCCCCAGTACTTC. Amino acids: CASSQDPSSPQYF.

This clone was found a few times. This chain joins TRBV7-2 and TRBJ1-6, with D perhaps TRBD1 (6 bases). The V and J ends lost 1 base and 6 bases respectively, with 13 bases between them. Germline values: CDR1 SGHTA, CDR2 FQGNSA. The CDR3 is 16 residues long. The CDR3 DNA reads TGTGCCAGCAGCTTAGTGGCAGGGGTGGTTAATTCACCCCTCCACTTT. Protein sequence: CASSLVAGVVNSPLHF.

This clone was seen a handful of times. This chain links TRBV11-3 with TRBJ2-3, with D perhaps matching TRBD1 (6 bases). V was shortened by 4 bases and J by 10 bases, with 12 bases between the two germline ends. There are 12 residues in the CDR3. The germline gives CDR1 SGHNT, CDR2 YENEEA. As DNA, the CDR3 is TGTGCCAGCAGCTCAGACAGGCGGGCGCAGTATTTT. It codes for CASSSDRRAQYF. The whole variable domain, remainder taken from reference TRBV11-3 and TRBJ2-3, is EAGVVQSPRYKIIEKKQPVAFWCNPISGHNTLYWYLQNLGQGPELLIRYENEEAVDDSQLPKDRFSAERLKGVDSTLKIQPAELGDSAVYLCASSSDRRAQYFGPGTRLTVL.

This clone was seen only a few times. The V and J genes are TRBV6-1 and TRBJ1-6; unclear D gene. The germline V gene encodes CDR1 MNHNS and CDR2 SASEGT. Trimming took 3 bases from V and 8 from J, leaving 8 bases between them. The CDR3 extends over 13 amino acids. The CDR3 DNA reads TGTGCCAGCAGTGATAAGTCAGATTCACCCCTCCACTTT. Translated: CASSDKSDSPLHF.

This chain connects TRBV5-4 to TRBJ1-2; tentative D call: TRBD1 (5 bases). The CDR3 covers 16 residues. V was trimmed by 4 bases and J by 1 base, leaving 17 bases between them. Germline V gene data show CDR1 as SGHNT and CDR2 as YYREEE (reference sequence). In DNA form, the CDR3 reads TGTGCCAGCAGCCTTGGCGGGGCAGGCTTTAACTATGGCTACACCTTC. Translated, it gives CASSLGGAGFNYGYTF.

The chain has TRBV30 and TRBJ2-4, with a possible D match to TRBD2 (5 bases). Germline values: CDR1 GTSNPN, CDR2 SVGIG (reference sequence). There are 12 residues in the CDR3. V was pared by 5 bases and J by 6 bases, with 11 bases between. In DNA form, the CDR3 reads TGTGCCTGGGAAATTGGAGGAAACATTCAGTACTTC. Residues: CAWEIGGNIQYF.

This clone was seen only a few times. This rearrangement joins TRBV9 to TRBJ1-2; a weak D match, TRBD1 (6 bases). The germline gives CDR1 SGDLS, CDR2 YYNGEE. This CDR3 is 15 amino acids long. The ends were cut back, 3 bases at V and 3 bases at J, with 15 bases in the middle. The CDR3 coding sequence is TGTGCCAGCAGCGCCGAACCGACAGGTGACTATGGCTACACCTTC. This encodes CASSAEPTGDYGYTF.

J is TRBJ2-1 and V is TRBV7-2; D gene uncertain. V was cut by 0 bases and J by 8 bases, with 8 bases left in between. Germline V CDR1 and CDR2: SGHTA, FQGNSA. This CDR3 spans 13 amino acids. CDR3 in amino acids: CASSLARLDEQFF. Written as DNA, the CDR3 is TGTGCCAGCAGCTTAGCTCGTCTCGATGAGCAGTTCTTC.

This clone was seen only a few times. V is TRBV6-5 and J is TRBJ1-1, with TRBD1 matching 8 bases. The CDR3 contains 15 residues. The V gene's germline CDR1 is MNHEY and CDR2 SVGAGI. J was trimmed by 5 bases and V by 0 bases; bases with no gene match: 5. In DNA, the CDR3 is TGTGCCAGCAGTTACTCCGGACAGGGAGGAACTGAAGCTTTCTTT. This sequence encodes CASSYSGQGGTEAFF.

The chain recombines TRBV6-1 with TRBJ1-1, with D perhaps TRBD1 (5 bases). Germline CDR1 is MNHNS and CDR2 is SASEGT. V was shortened by 3 bases and J by 0 bases, with 14 bases between the two germline ends. The CDR3 has 16 residues. The CDR3 DNA follows: TGTGCCAGCAGTGAGGCCAGGGTGGTAATGAACACTGAAGCTTTCTTT. Translation: CASSEARVVMNTEAFF.

This clone has at least ten counts. The chain uses TRBV6-1 and TRBJ2-3; possible D gene TRBD2, 6 bases. There are 15 residues in the CDR3. Germline V gene data show CDR1 as MNHNS and CDR2 as SASEGT. Trimming took off 6 bases at V and 6 bases at J, with 19 bases between the two ends. CDR3 region: CASRQDKAGWDTQYF. The CDR3 nucleotides are TGTGCCAGCAGGCAGGACAAGGCGGGGTGGGATACGCAGTATTTT.

The chain couples TRBV9 to TRBJ2-1; 9 nucleotides agree with TRBD2. V was pared by 0 bases and J by 4 bases, with 8 bases of the junction left unmatched. This CDR3 region has 17 residues. Germline CDR1 and CDR2: SGDLS and YYNGEE. CDR3 nucleotides: TGTGCCAGCAGCGTAGGCCCCTCGCTAGCGGGATACAATGAGCAGTTCTTC. Its protein product is CASSVGPSLAGYNEQFF.

V usage is TRBV5-6 and J usage is TRBJ2-2; 8 nucleotides agree with TRBD1. Trimming removed 6 bases from V and 4 bases from J; junction bases left unmatched: 11. Germline V gives CDR1 SGHDT, CDR2 YYEEEE. This CDR3 is 16 amino acids long. The CDR3 protein is CASIPRTGLVTGELFF. The CDR3 nucleotides are TGTGCCAGCATACCCCGGACAGGGTTGGTCACCGGGGAGCTGTTTTTT.

Details on this clone: Relative to the germline gene, one junction end is altered; a read error may explain this. The chain employs TRBV7-7 and TRBJ2-1; TRBD1 matches 8 bases. Looked up from germline, CDR1 is SSHAT and CDR2 is FNYEAQ (reference sequence). This CDR3 contains 12 residues. The CDR3 protein is CASSPTGDEQFF. As DNA, the CDR3 is TGTGCTAGCAGCCCGACAGGGGATGAGCAGTTCTTC.

The chain has TRBV9 and TRBJ1-5; D not certain. V was trimmed by 0 bases and J by 1 base, leaving 5 bases between them. Germline-derived CDR1 and CDR2 are SGDLS and YYNGEE. The CDR3 is 14 residues long. Written as DNA, the CDR3 is TGTGCCAGCAGCGTAGGGCAGAGCAATCAGCCCCAGCATTTT. Translation: CASSVGQSNQPQHF. The whole variable domain, remainder taken from reference TRBV9 and TRBJ1-5, is DSGVTQTPKHLITATGQRVTLRCSPRSGDLSVYWYQQSLDQGLQFLIQYYNGEERAKGNILERFSAQQFPDLHSELNLSSLELGDSALYFCASSVGQSNQPQHFGDGTRLSIL.

The gene calls are TRBV27 and TRBJ2-6, with no clear D. Germline CDR1 reads MNHEY; CDR2 reads SMNVEV (reference sequence). This CDR3 is 13 amino acids long. V was clipped by 8 bases and J by 2 bases, with 7 bases between them. The CDR3 nucleotides are TGTGCCAGCCGGCAGGCTGGGGCCAACGTCCTGACTTTC. Protein: CASRQAGANVLTF.